This T cell receptor beta chain was recovered during a study of shared clonotypes between healthy human individuals. The germline CDR1 and CDR2 sequences are MNHEY and SVGAGI. The CDR3 spans 11 residues. Deletions cut 3 bases from V and 5 bases from J, with 4 bases between. As to this clone: Within the sample, other DNA sequences also encode this same CDR3.

Profiling relied on immunoSEQ multiplex PCR, and the TCRdb table lists in-frame clones only, not all of them. The table includes some 2,000,000 clones, 95% detected once. The sequenced sample consisted of naive CD4+ T cells sorted from blood. Regarding subset: CD45RA+ positively selected. This TCR derives from a man aged 18-30 years in good health. This chain uses TRBV6-5 with TRBJ2-5; D remains unclear. The CDR3 here is CASSYFETQYF. The CDR3 DNA sequence: TGTGCCAGCAGTTATTTTGAGACCCAGTACTTC.